Following are 2 T cell receptor beta chains from one sample sequenced in a study of OX40 agonist ivuxolimab in advanced cancers. TCRdb keeps only in-frame clones here, not all; method: immunoSEQ multiplex PCR. The top ten clones hold around 0.8% of a sample with around 70,000 clones, roughly 84% of them seen once. The sequencing used CD4+ or CD8+ T cells sorted from blood, collected in a trial of the OX40 agonist ivuxolimab. The receptor set was obtained from an adult with an advanced solid tumor such as melanoma, head and neck, liver or kidney cancer.

The chain carries TRBV5-1 and TRBJ2-1; D unclear. The V gene lost 0 bases and the J gene lost 7 bases, with 14 bases spanning the gap. Germline CDR1 reads SGHRS; CDR2 reads YFSETQ. CDR3 size: 15 residues. CDR3 region: CASSLGLEKWNEQFF. In DNA form, the CDR3 reads TGCGCCAGCAGCTTGGGACTGGAAAAGTGGAATGAGCAGTTCTTC.

The chain has TRBV7-8 and TRBJ1-5; TRBD1 matches at 10 bases. The CDR3 is 15 amino acids. The germline V gene encodes CDR1 SGHVS and CDR2 FQNEAQ. Trimming at V came to 0 bases and at J to 6 bases, leaving 2 bases not matched to a gene. The CDR3 sequence: CASSLAGQGGQPQHF. CDR3 bases: TGTGCCAGCAGCTTAGCCGGACAGGGGGGTCAGCCCCAGCATTTT.